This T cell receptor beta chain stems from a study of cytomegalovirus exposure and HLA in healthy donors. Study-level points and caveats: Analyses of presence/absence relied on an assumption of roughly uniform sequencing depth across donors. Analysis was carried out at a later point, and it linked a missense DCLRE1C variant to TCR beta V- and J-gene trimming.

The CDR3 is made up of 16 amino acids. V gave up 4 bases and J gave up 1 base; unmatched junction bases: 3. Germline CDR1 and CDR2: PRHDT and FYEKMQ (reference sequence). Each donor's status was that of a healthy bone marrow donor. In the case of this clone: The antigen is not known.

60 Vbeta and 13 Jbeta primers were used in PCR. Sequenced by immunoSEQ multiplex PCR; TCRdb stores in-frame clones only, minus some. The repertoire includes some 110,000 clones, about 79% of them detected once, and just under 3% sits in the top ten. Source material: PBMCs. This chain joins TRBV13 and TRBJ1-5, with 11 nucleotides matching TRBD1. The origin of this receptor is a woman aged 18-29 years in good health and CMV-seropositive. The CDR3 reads CASSSGTGGSNQPQHF. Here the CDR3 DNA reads TGTGCCAGCAGCTCCGGGACAGGGGGGAGCAATCAGCCCCAGCATTTT.